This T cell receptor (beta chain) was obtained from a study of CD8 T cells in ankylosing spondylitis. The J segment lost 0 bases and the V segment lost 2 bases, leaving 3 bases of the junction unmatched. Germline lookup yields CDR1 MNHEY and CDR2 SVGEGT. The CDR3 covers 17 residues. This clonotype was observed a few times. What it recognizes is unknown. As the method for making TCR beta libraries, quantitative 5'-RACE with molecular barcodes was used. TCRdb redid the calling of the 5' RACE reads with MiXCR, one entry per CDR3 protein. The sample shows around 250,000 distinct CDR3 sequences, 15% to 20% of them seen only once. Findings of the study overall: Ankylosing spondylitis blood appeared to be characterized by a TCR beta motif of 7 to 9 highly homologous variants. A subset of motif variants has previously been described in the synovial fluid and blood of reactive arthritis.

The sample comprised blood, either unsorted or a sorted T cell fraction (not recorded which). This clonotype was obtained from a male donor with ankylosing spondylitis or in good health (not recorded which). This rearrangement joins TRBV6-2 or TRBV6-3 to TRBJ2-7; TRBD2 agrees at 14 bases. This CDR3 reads CASSYKGTSGSSYEQYF. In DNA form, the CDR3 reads TGTGCCAGCAGTTACAAAGGGACTAGCGGGAGCTCCTACGAGCAGTACTTC.